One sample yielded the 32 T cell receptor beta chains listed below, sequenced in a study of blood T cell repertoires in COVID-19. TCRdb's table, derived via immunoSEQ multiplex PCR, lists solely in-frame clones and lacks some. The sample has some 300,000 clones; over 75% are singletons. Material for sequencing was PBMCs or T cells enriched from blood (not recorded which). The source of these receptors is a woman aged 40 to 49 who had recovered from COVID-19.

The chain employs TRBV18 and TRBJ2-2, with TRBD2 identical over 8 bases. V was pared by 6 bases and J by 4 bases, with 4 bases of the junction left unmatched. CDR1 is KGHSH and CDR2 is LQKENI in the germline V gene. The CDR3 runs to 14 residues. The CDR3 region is CASSGSGATGELFF. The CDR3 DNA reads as TGTGCCAGCTCTGGTAGCGGGGCCACCGGGGAGCTGTTTTTT.

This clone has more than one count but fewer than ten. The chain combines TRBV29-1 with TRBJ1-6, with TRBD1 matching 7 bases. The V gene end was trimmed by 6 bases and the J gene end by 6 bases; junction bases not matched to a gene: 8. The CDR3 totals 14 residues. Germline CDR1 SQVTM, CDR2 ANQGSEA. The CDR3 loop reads CSVQENRGNSPLHF. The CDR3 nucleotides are TGCAGCGTCCAAGAAAACAGGGGTAATTCACCCCTCCACTTT.

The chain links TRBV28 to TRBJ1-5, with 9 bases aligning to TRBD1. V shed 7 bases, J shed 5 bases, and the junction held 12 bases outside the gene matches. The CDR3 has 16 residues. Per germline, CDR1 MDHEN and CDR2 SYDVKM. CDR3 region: CASTSWTGEKDQPQHF. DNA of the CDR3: TGTGCCAGCACCTCTTGGACAGGGGAAAAAGATCAGCCCCAGCATTTT. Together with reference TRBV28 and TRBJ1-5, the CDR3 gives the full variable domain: DVKVTQSSRYLVKRTGEKVFLECVQDMDHENMFWYRQDPGLGLRLIYFSYDVKMKEKGDIPEGYSVSREKKERFSLILESASTNQTSMYLCASTSWTGEKDQPQHFGDGTRLSIL.

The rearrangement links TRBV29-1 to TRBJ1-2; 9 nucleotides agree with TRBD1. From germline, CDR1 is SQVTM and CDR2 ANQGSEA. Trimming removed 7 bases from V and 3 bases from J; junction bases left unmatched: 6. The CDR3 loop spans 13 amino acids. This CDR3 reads CSAEGTGYYGYTF. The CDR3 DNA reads TGCAGCGCCGAAGGGACAGGGTACTATGGCTACACCTTC.

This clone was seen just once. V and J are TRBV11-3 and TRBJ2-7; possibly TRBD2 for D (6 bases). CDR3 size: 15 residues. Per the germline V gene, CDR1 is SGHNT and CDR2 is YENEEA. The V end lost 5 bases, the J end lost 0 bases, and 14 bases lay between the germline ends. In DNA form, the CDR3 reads TGTGCCAGCAGCAAGGACGGGGGAAGCTCCTACGAGCAGTACTTC. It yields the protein CASSKDGGSSYEQYF.

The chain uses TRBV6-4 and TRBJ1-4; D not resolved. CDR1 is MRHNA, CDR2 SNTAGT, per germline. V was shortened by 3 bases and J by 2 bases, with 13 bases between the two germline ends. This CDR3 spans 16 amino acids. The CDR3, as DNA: TGTGCCAGCAGTGATTGTACCCCAGCGACTAATGAAAAACTGTTTTTT. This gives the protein CASSDCTPATNEKLFF.

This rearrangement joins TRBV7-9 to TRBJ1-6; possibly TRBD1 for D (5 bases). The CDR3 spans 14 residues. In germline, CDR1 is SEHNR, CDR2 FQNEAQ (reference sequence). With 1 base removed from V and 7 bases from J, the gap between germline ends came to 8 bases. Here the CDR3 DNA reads TGTGCCAGCAGCTTAGGGGGCTTAAATTCACCCCTCCACTTT. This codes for CASSLGGLNSPLHF.

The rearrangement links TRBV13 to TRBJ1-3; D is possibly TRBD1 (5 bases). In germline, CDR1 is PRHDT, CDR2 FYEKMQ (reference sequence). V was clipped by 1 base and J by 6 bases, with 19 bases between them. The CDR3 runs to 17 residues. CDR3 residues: CASSLVGSWGDENTIYF. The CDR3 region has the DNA TGTGCCAGCAGCTTAGTCGGGTCGTGGGGGGACGAAAACACCATATATTTT.

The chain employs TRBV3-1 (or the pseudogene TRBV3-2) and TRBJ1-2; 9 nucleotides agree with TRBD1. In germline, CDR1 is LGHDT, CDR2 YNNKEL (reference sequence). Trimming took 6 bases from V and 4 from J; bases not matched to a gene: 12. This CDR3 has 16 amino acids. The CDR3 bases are TGTGCCAGCAGAGGAGATGGGACAGGGAAGGGCTATGGCTACACCTTC. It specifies CASRGDGTGKGYGYTF.

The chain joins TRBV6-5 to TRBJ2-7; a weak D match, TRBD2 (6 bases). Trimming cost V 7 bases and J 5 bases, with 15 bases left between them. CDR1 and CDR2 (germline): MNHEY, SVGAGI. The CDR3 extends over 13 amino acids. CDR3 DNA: TGTGCCAGCACTTTCCTCGGGAGCCACGAGCAGTACTTC. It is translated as CASTFLGSHEQYF.

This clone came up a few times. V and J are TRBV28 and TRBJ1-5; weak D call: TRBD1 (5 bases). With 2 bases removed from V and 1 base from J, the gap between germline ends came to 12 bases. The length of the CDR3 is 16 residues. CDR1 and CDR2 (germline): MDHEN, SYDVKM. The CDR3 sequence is CASSLHQGKSNQPQHF. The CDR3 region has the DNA TGTGCCAGCAGTTTACATCAGGGCAAAAGCAATCAGCCCCAGCATTTT.

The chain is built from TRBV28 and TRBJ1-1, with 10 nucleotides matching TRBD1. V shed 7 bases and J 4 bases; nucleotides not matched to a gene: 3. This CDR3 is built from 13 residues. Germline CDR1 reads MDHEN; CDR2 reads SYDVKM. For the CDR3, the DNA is TGTGCCAGCACCCGGACAGGGGGCACTGAAGCTTTCTTT. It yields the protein CASTRTGGTEAFF.

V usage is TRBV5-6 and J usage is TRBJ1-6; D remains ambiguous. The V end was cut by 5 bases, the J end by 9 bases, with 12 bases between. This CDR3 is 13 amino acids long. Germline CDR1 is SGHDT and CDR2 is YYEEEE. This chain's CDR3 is CASSGQAGSPLHF. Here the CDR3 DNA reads TGTGCCAGCAGTGGGCAGGCGGGTTCACCCCTCCACTTT.

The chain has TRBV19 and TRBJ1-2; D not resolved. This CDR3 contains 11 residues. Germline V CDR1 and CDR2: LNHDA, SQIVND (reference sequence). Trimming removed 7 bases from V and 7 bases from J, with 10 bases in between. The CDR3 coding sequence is TGTGCCAGTATGTCGGGTATTGGCTACACCTTC. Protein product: CASMSGIGYTF.

The CDR3 reads CSVDGRGGRKETQYF. The DNA for the CDR3 is TGCAGCGTTGATGGGCGGGGGGGCAGAAAAGAGACCCAGTACTTC. The chain carries TRBV29-1 and TRBJ2-5, with TRBD2 identical over 9 bases. CDR3 length: 15 amino acids. Germline CDR1 is SQVTM and CDR2 is ANQGSEA. The J segment lost 3 bases and the V segment lost 3 bases, leaving 8 bases of the junction unmatched.

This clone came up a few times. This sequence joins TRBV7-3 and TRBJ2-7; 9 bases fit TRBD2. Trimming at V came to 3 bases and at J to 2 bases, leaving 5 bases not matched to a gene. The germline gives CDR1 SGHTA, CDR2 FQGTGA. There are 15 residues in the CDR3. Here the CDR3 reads CASSFSGGSTYEQYF. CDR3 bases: TGTGCCAGCAGCTTTAGCGGGGGCAGTACCTACGAGCAGTACTTC.

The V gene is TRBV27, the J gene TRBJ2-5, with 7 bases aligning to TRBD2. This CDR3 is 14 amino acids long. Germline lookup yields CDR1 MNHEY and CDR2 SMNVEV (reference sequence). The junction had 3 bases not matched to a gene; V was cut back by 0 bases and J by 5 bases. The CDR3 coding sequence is TGTGCCAGCAGTTTATCTTTGGGAGGGGAGACCCAGTACTTC. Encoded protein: CASSLSLGGETQYF.

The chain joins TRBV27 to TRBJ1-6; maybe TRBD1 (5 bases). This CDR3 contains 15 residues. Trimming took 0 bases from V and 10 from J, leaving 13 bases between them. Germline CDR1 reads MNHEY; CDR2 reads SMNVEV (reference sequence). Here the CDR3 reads CASSLSTGGYSPLHF. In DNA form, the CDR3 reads TGTGCCAGCAGTTTATCAACAGGCGGTTACTCACCCCTCCACTTT.

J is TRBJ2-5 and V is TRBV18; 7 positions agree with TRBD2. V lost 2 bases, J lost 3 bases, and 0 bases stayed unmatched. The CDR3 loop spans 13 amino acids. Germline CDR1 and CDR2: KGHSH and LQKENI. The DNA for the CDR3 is TGTGCCAGCTCACCAAGCGGGGAAGAGACCCAGTACTTC. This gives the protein CASSPSGEETQYF. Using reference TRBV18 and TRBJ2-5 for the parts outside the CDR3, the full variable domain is NAGVMQNPRHLVRRRGQEARLRCSPMKGHSHVYWYRQLPEEGLKFMVYLQKENIIDESGMPKERFSAEFPKEGPSILRIQQVVRGDSAAYFCASSPSGEETQYFGPGTRLLVL.

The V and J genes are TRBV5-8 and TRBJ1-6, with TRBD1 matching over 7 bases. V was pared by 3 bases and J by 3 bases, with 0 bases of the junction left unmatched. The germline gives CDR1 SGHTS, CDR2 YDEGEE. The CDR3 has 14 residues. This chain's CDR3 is CASSWTGYNSPLHF. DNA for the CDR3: TGTGCCAGCAGCTGGACAGGCTATAATTCACCCCTCCACTTT.

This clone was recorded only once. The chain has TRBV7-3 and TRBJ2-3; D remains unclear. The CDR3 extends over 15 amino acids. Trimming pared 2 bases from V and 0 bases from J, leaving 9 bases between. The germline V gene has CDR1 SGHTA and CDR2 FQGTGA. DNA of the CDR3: TGTGCCAGCAGCTTACTCCCCGGGAGCACAGATACGCAGTATTTT. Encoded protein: CASSLLPGSTDTQYF.

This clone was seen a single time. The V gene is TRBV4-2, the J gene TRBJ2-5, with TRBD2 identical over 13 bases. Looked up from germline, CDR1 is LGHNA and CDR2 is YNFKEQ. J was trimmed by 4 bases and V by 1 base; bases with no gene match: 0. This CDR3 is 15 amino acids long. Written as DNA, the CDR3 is TGTGCCAGCAGCCAAGGGACTAGCGGGGGAGAGACCCAGTACTTC. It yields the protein CASSQGTSGGETQYF.

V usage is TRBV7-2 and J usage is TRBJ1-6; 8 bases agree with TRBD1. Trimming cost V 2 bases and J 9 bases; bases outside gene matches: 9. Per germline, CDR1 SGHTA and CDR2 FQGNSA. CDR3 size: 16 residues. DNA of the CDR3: TGTGCCAGCAGCTTAAATCAGGACAGGGCTACTTCACCCCTCCACTTT. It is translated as CASSLNQDRATSPLHF.

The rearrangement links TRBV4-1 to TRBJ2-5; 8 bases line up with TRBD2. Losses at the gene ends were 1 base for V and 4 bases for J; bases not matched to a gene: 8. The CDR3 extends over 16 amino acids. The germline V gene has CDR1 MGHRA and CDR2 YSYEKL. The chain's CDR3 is CASSQVASGPGETQYF. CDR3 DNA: TGCGCCAGCAGCCAAGTTGCTAGCGGGCCGGGAGAGACCCAGTACTTC.

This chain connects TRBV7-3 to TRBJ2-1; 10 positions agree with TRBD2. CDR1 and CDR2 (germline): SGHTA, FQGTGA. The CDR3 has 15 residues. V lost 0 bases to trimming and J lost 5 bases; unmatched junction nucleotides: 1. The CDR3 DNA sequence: TGTGCCAGCAGCTTAACGGGACTAGCGAACAATGAGCAGTTCTTC. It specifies CASSLTGLANNEQFF.

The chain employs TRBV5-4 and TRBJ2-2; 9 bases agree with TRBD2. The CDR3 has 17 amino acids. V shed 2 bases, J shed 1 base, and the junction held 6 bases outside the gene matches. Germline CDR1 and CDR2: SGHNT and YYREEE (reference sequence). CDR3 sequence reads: CASSFGLAGKNTGELFF. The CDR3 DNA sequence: TGTGCCAGCAGCTTCGGGCTAGCGGGAAAGAACACCGGGGAGCTGTTTTTT.

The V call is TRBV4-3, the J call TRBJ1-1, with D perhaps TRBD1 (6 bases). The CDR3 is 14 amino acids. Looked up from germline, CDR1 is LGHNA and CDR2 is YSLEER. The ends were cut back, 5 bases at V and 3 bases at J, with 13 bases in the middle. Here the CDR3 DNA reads TGCGCCAGCAGCTCGGGGGGGCGCGACACTGAAGCTTTCTTT. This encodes CASSSGGRDTEAFF.

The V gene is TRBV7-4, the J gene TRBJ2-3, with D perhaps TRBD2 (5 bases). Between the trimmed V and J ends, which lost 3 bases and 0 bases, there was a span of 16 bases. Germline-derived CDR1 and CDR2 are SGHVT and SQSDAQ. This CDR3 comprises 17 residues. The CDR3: CASSFGKAPLSTDTQYF. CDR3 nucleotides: TGTGCCAGCAGCTTCGGGAAGGCCCCCTTGAGCACAGATACGCAGTATTTT.

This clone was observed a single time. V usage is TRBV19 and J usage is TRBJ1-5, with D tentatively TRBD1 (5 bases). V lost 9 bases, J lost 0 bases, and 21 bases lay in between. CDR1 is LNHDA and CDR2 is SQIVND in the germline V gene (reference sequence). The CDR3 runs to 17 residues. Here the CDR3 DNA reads TGTGCCAGAACGGGGGGAGGGGCAACTCATAGCAATCAGCCCCAGCATTTT. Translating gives CARTGGGATHSNQPQHF.

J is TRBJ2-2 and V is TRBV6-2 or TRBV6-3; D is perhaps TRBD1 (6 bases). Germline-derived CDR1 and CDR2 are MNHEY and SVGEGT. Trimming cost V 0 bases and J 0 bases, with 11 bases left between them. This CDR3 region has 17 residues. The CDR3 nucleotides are TGTGCCAGCAGTTACTCAGACAGGAGCGCGAACACCGGGGAGCTGTTTTTT. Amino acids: CASSYSDRSANTGELFF.

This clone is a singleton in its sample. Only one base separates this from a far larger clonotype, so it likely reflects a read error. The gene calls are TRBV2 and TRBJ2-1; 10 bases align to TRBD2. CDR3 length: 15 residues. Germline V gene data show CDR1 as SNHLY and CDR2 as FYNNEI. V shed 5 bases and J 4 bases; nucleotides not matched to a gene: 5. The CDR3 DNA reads TGTGCCAGCAGTTATTGGACTAGCGGATACAATGAGCAGTTCTTC. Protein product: CASSYWTSGYNEQFF.

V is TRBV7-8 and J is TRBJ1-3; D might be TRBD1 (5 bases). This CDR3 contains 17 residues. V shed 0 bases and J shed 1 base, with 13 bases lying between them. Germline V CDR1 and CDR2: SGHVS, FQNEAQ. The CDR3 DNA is TGTGCCAGCAGCTTAGCAGGGTTGGGGCAATCTGGAAACACCATATATTTT. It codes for CASSLAGLGQSGNTIYF. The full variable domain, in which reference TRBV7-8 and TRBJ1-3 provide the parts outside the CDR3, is GAGVSQSPRYKVAKRGQDVALRCDPISGHVSLFWYQQALGQGPEFLTYFQNEAQLDKSGLPSDRFFAERPEGSVSTLKIQRTQQEDSAVYLCASSLAGLGQSGNTIYFGEGSWLTVV.